The T cell receptor (beta chain) described here comes from a study of blood T cell repertoires in COVID-19. The wider study: COVID-19 samples collected from the United States, Italy and Spain covered acute and convalescent phases. The analysed material was cDNA or gDNA that came from T cells, B-cell-depleted T cells, or PBMCs.

Which cohort a participant joined came from the clinical history participants gave. Assay used: immunoSEQ multiplex PCR; TCRdb lists only in-frame clones, some missing. Among roughly 200,000 clones listed, 86% were seen once. This CDR3 comprises 16 residues. V lost 1 base to trimming and J lost 3 bases; unmatched junction nucleotides: 6. Germline loops: CDR1 SGHRS, CDR2 YFSETQ. The sequencing sample was made of PBMCs or T cells enriched from blood (not recorded which). J is TRBJ1-4 and V is TRBV5-1; the match to TRBD1 covers 7 bases. This receptor was obtained from a man aged 35-49 years with acute COVID-19. The chain's CDR3 is CASSLLAGQPNEKLFF. The CDR3 nucleotides are TGCGCCAGCAGCTTGCTCGCGGGACAGCCTAATGAAAAACTGTTTTTT.